The clone carrying this T cell receptor beta chain was recorded a few times. Repertoires were generated with immunoSEQ multiplex PCR, while TCRdb's copy carries only in-frame clones and drops some. The sample has 100,000 to 150,000 clones, approximately 85% seen once. The data originate from a study of blood T cell repertoires in COVID-19. Followed longitudinally, the Seattle patients had been enrolled during active infection. With V trimmed by 8 bases and J by 8 bases, 4 bases remained unmatched. The CDR3 sequence is 12 residues long. Germline assignment: CDR1 MDHEN and CDR2 SYDVKM. The TCR sequence derives from a man in his thirties or forties with COVID-19, enrolled during active disease. The chain combines TRBV28 with TRBJ2-1, with 9 bases lining up with TRBD1. The specimen was peripheral blood. CDR3 protein: CASLGQGYEQFF. CDR3 nucleotides: TGTGCCAGCCTGGGACAGGGCTATGAGCAGTTCTTC.